This T cell receptor (beta chain) originates from a study of T cell clonotyping in hematopoietic cell transplantation. V lost 0 bases and J lost 6; bases outside the gene matches: 4. This CDR3 spans 17 amino acids. The germline gives CDR1 SGHRS, CDR2 YFSETQ. TCRdb's copy holds only in-frame clones and misses some; the assay was immunoSEQ multiplex PCR. The sample includes 15,000 or so clones, around 97% of them seen just once. This TCR was recovered from a female patient aged 50-65 years who had an allogeneic stem cell transplant from an unrelated donor, so T cells may come from the graft donor. Some clones in this sample may be carry-over from other donors' samples. The V call is TRBV5-1, the J call TRBJ2-3, with 16 nucleotides matching TRBD2. Sequencing was performed on peripheral blood mononuclear cells, taken 30 days after allogeneic stem cell transplant. CDR3 sequence reads: CASSLAGTSGGADTQYF. In DNA form, the CDR3 reads TGCGCCAGCAGCTTGGCCGGGACTAGCGGGGGGGCGGATACGCAGTATTTT.